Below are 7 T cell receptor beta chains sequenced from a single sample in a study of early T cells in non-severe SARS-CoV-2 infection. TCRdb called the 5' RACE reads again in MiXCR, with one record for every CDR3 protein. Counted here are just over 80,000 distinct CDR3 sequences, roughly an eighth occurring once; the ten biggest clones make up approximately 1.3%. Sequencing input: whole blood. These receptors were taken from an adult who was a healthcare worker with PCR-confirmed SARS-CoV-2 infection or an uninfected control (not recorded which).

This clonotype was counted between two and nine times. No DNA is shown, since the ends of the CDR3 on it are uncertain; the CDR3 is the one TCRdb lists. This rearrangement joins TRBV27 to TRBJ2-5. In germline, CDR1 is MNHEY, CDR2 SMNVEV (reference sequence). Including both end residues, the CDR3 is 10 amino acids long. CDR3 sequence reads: CASILETQYF.

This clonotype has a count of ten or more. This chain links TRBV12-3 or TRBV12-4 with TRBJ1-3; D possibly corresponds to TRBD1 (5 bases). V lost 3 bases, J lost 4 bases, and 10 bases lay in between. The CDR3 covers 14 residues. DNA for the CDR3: TGTGCCAGCAGTTTCCTGACAGCGGGAAACACCATATATTTT. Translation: CASSFLTAGNTIYF.

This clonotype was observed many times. This chain's CDR3 is CASSLGGRGGQETQYF. CDR3 in DNA: TGTGCCAGCAGTTTAGGAGGGCGGGGGGGCCAGGAGACCCAGTACTTC. The chain joins TRBV12-3 or TRBV12-4 to TRBJ2-5; 9 nucleotides line up with TRBD2. The CDR3 extends over 16 amino acids. J gave up 5 bases and V 1 base, and 8 bases lay outside the gene matches.

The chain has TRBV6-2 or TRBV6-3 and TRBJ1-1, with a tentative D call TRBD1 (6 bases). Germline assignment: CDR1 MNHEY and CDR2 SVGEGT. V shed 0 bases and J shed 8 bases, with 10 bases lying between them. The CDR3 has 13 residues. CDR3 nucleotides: TGTGCCAGCAGTTACTCGAGGGGGAGCGAAGCTTTCTTT. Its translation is CASSYSRGSEAFF.

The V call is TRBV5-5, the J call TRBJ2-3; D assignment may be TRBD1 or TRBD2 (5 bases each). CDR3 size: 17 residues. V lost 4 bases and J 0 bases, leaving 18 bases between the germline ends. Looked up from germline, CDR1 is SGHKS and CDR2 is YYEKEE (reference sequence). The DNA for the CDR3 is TGTGCCAGCAGCCGAGGGGAAGGCTCACGGAGCACAGATACGCAGTATTTT. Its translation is CASSRGEGSRSTDTQYF.

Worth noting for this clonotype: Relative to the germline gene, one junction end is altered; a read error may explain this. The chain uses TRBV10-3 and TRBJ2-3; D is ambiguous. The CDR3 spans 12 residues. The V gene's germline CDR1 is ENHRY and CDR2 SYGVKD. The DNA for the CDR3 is TGTGCCATCAGTGAAACCAAGAGACCCCCACGATTT. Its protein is CAISETKRPPRF.

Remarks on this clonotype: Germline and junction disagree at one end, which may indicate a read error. The CDR3 reads CAGSPSGTRNYGYTF. In DNA form, the CDR3 reads TGTGCCGGCAGCCCTAGCGGGACAAGGAACTATGGCTACACCTTC. The chain joins TRBV7-9 to TRBJ1-2, with D possibly being TRBD1 (6 bases). Germline CDR1 reads SEHNR; CDR2 reads FQNEAQ (reference sequence). The CDR3 length is 15 residues.